The next 26 T cell receptor beta chains were all read from a single sample in a study of blood T cells in healthy people across ages. The authors ran a second PCR of about 7 to 12 cycles using a sample-barcoded 5' primer and a J-beta primer mix. TCRdb fed the 5' RACE reads into MiXCR, producing one record per CDR3 protein. The profile shows 800,000 to 950,000 distinct CDR3 sequences, under 50% of them singletons. The sequenced sample consisted of blood. The receptors here all came from a man in his thirties or forties in good health.

The chain recombines TRBV6-5 with TRBJ2-1; 16 nucleotides align to TRBD2. Germline trimming cut 0 bases from V and 2 bases from J; bases unmatched to any gene: 1. The germline gives CDR1 MNHEY, CDR2 SVGAGI. CDR3 length: 18 residues. The CDR3 reads CASSYSGTSGGAYNEQFF. The CDR3 nucleotides read TGTGCCAGCAGTTACTCGGGGACTAGCGGGGGGGCCTACAATGAGCAGTTCTTC.

This clonotype was seen only a few times. The chain is built from TRBV5-1 and TRBJ1-2; TRBD1 might be the D (5 bases). The CDR3 totals 13 residues. V was clipped by 4 bases and J by 9 bases, with 16 bases between them. The germline CDR1 and CDR2 sequences are SGHRS and YFSETQ. The CDR3 bases are TGCGCCAGCAGCCAAGGGACGGCTTCGAGCTACACCTTC. The encoded protein is CASSQGTASSYTF.

In its sample, this clonotype was seen a few times. This chain connects TRBV3-1 to TRBJ2-7, with a possible D match to TRBD2 (6 bases). Trimming stripped 4 bases from V and 2 bases from J, with 9 bases between. Germline V gene data show CDR1 as LGHDT and CDR2 as YNNKEL (reference sequence). The CDR3 extends over 13 amino acids. The CDR3 sequence: CASSRQRAYEQYF. As DNA, the CDR3 is TGTGCCAGCAGCCGGCAGCGGGCCTACGAGCAGTACTTC.

This chain links TRBV27 with TRBJ2-1; a weak D match, TRBD1 (5 bases). The length of the CDR3 is 14 residues. The V gene's germline CDR1 is MNHEY and CDR2 SMNVEV (reference sequence). V lost 8 bases and J lost 6, with 17 bases in between. The CDR3 region is CASRRQGGINEQFF. The CDR3, as DNA: TGTGCCAGCCGCCGGCAGGGTGGTATCAATGAGCAGTTCTTC.

The CDR3 bases are TGTGCCAGCAGTTATCTTGGCGGAGAAAATGAGCAGTTCTTC. Its protein product is CASSYLGGENEQFF. The chain is built from TRBV6-6 and TRBJ2-1, with D uncertain. Germline-derived CDR1 and CDR2 are MNHNY and SVGAGI (reference sequence). The CDR3 is made up of 14 amino acids. Trimming removed 3 bases from V and 7 bases from J, with 13 bases in between.

J is TRBJ2-3 and V is TRBV3-1, with D perhaps matching TRBD2 (5 bases). The V gene lost 3 bases and the J gene lost 1 base, with 26 bases spanning the gap. Germline-derived CDR1 and CDR2 are LGHDT and YNNKEL (reference sequence). This CDR3 spans 20 amino acids. The CDR3 protein is CASSHAREFGDRHGTDTQYF. CDR3 DNA: TGTGCCAGCAGCCATGCGAGGGAGTTTGGAGACCGGCACGGCACAGATACGCAGTATTTT.

The genes are TRBV29-1 and TRBJ2-4, with D maybe TRBD2 (6 bases). V was pared by 7 bases and J by 13 bases, with 20 bases between. The germline V gene encodes CDR1 SQVTM and CDR2 ANQGSEA. The CDR3 runs 12 residues. DNA for the CDR3: TGCAGCGGCCGGCGGGGTTACAATGAGCAGTACTTC. This sequence encodes CSGRRGYNEQYF. The variable domain in full, completed from reference TRBV29-1 and TRBJ2-4, reads SAVISQKPSRDICQRGTSLTIQCQVDSQVTMMFWYRQQPGQSLTLIATANQGSEATYESGFVIDKFPISRPNLTFSTLTVSNMSPEDSSIYLCSGRRGYNEQYFGAGTRLSVL.

J is TRBJ2-7 and V is TRBV20-1; unclear D gene. With the DNA end fitting TRBJ2-5 better, the J assignment may be wrong. From germline, CDR1 is DFQATT and CDR2 SNEGSKA (reference sequence). The CDR3 has 12 amino acids. CDR3 sequence reads: CRLPGPGETQYF. The CDR3 DNA follows: TGCAGACTACCGGGCCCCGGAGAGACCCAGTACTTC.

The gene calls are TRBV27 and TRBJ1-4, with D tentatively TRBD1 (6 bases). This CDR3 has 16 residues. Trimming took off 0 bases at V and 8 bases at J, with 16 bases between the two ends. Germline CDR1 reads MNHEY; CDR2 reads SMNVEV (reference sequence). The CDR3 protein is CASSLSGGAWVEKLFF. The DNA for the CDR3 is TGTGCCAGCAGTTTATCCGGGGGCGCGTGGGTAGAAAAACTGTTTTTT.

The gene calls are TRBV2 and TRBJ2-6; D remains ambiguous. Germline V gene sequence: CDR1 SNHLY, CDR2 FYNNEI. The ends were cut back, 1 base at V and 2 bases at J, with 6 bases in the middle. There are 15 residues in the CDR3. The CDR3 sequence is CASSEDQTGANVLTF. The CDR3 DNA reads as TGTGCCAGCAGTGAAGACCAGACTGGGGCCAACGTCCTGACTTTC.

The chain recombines TRBV7-2 with TRBJ2-7; D assignment may be TRBD1 or TRBD2 (5 bases each). CDR1 SGHTA and CDR2 FQGNSA come from the germline V gene. V shed 0 bases and J shed 7 bases, with 16 bases lying between them. This CDR3 is 15 amino acids long. CDR3 DNA sequence: TGTGCCAGCAGCTTAGCGGGGGTCGGGGTTAAAGAGCAGTACTTC. Translation: CASSLAGVGVKEQYF.

This chain links TRBV11-2 with TRBJ1-2; 7 bases match TRBD1. The CDR3 is made up of 14 amino acids. V trimming: 5 bases; J trimming: 2 bases; junction bases outside the gene matches: 5. CDR1 is SGHAT and CDR2 is FQNNGV in the germline V gene. CDR3 coding DNA: TGTGCCAGCAGCGAGGGACAGAAAAACTATGGCTACACCTTC. It is translated as CASSEGQKNYGYTF.

Only a few counts were recorded for this clonotype. The chain combines TRBV10-3 with TRBJ2-7; perhaps TRBD2 as D (6 bases). Looked up from germline, CDR1 is ENHRY and CDR2 is SYGVKD. Trimming shortened V by 8 bases and J by 4 bases, and 15 bases separated the two germline ends. CDR3 length: 13 amino acids. DNA of the CDR3: TGTGCCATCGGGTCTAGCGTGGATTACGAGCAGTACTTC. Amino acids: CAIGSSVDYEQYF.

There are a few counts of this clonotype. The rearrangement links TRBV27 to TRBJ2-1, with 8 positions matching TRBD1. CDR1 and CDR2 from the germline V gene are MNHEY and SMNVEV (reference sequence). V was pared by 3 bases and J by 7 bases, with 5 bases of the junction left unmatched. This CDR3 is built from 14 residues. CDR3 amino acids: CASSLGQVANEQFF. CDR3 DNA: TGTGCCAGCAGTTTGGGACAGGTAGCGAATGAGCAGTTCTTC.

This clonotype was seen only a few times. The rearrangement uses TRBV6-1 and TRBJ1-5; TRBD1 is a possible D gene (6 bases). Germline lookup yields CDR1 MNHNS and CDR2 SASEGT. CDR3 length: 15 amino acids. Trimming removed 3 bases at V and 6 bases at J, with 15 bases between. The CDR3 loop reads CASSDPWGLGQPQHF. For the CDR3, the DNA is TGTGCCAGCAGTGACCCGTGGGGGCTCGGTCAGCCCCAGCATTTT.

This clonotype was seen only a few times. The chain employs TRBV12-3 or TRBV12-4 and TRBJ2-2; a weak D match, TRBD1 (5 bases). V gave up 10 bases and J gave up 0 bases, with 21 bases separating them. The CDR3 has 17 residues. The CDR3 region is CAILNTQGSANTGELFF. The CDR3 DNA reads as TGTGCCATCCTCAACACCCAGGGAAGCGCGAACACCGGGGAGCTGTTTTTT.

The V and J genes are TRBV10-3 and TRBJ1-5; maybe TRBD1 (5 bases). The V end was cut by 1 base, the J end by 6 bases, with 13 bases between. CDR1 and CDR2 from the germline V gene are ENHRY and SYGVKD. The CDR3 loop spans 15 amino acids. CDR3 protein: CAISELEGRGQPQHF. The CDR3 bases are TGTGCCATCAGTGAGTTGGAGGGGCGAGGTCAGCCCCAGCATTTT.

The chain joins TRBV7-6 to TRBJ1-2, with a weak D call TRBD1 (5 bases). Trimming removed 2 bases at V and 8 bases at J, with 24 bases between. CDR1 is SGHVS, CDR2 FNYEAQ, per germline. The CDR3 is 17 residues long. CDR3 nucleotide sequence: TGTGCCAGCAGCTTAAGCGCCGGGGCGGACCCAAAGGGAGGCTACACCTTC. It encodes CASSLSAGADPKGGYTF.

A remark on this clonotype: This sequence may be a read error, since a much larger clone differs from it by one base. The chain uses TRBV20-1 and TRBJ2-5, with 8 nucleotides matching TRBD2. The better agreement between TRBJ2-1 and the DNA end casts doubt on the J call. The CDR3 spans 16 residues. Germline values: CDR1 DFQATT, CDR2 SNEGSKA (reference sequence). CDR3 bases: TGCAGTGCTAGAGAAGTAGCGGGGACCTCACAAGAGACCCAGTTCTTC. It is translated as CSAREVAGTSQETQFF.

This clonotype turned up a few times. V and J are TRBV25-1 and TRBJ1-2; 8 positions agree with TRBD1. The CDR3 is 13 amino acids. Germline trimming cut 4 bases from V and 12 bases from J; bases unmatched to any gene: 10. Germline V gene sequence: CDR1 MGHDK, CDR2 SYGVNS. The CDR3 here is CASSAKVGQGHTF. CDR3 bases: TGTGCCAGCAGTGCGAAGGTCGGACAGGGCCACACCTTC.

The chain combines TRBV2 with TRBJ1-4, with 9 bases fitting TRBD1. CDR1 SNHLY and CDR2 FYNNEI come from the germline V gene. V lost 5 bases, J lost 0 bases, and 4 bases stayed unmatched. The CDR3 covers 16 residues. The CDR3 here is CASSWDRASTNEKLFF. DNA for the CDR3: TGTGCCAGCAGTTGGGACAGGGCCTCAACTAATGAAAAACTGTTTTTT. Using reference TRBV2 and TRBJ1-4 for the parts outside the CDR3, the full variable domain is EPEVTQTPSHQVTQMGQEVILRCVPISNHLYFYWYRQILGQKVEFLVSFYNNEISEKSEIFDDQFSVERPDGSNFTLKIRSTKLEDSAMYFCASSWDRASTNEKLFFGSGTQLSVL.

This clonotype appeared a few times. J is TRBJ2-3 and V is TRBV11-2; 7 nucleotides match TRBD2. Germline CDR1 is SGHAT and CDR2 is FQNNGV. The CDR3 spans 15 residues. V shed 2 bases, J shed 4 bases, and the junction held 6 bases outside the gene matches. CDR3 in amino acids: CASSLWELASDTQYF. In DNA form, the CDR3 reads TGTGCCAGCAGCTTATGGGAACTAGCGTCAGATACGCAGTATTTT.

The rearrangement links TRBV4-3 to TRBJ2-7; D tentatively reads TRBD1 or TRBD2 (5 bases each). Germline assignment: CDR1 LGHNA and CDR2 YSLEER. V was trimmed by 5 bases and J by 7 bases, leaving 18 bases between them. This CDR3 spans 14 amino acids. CDR3 protein: CASSYGTGYNEQYF. In nucleotides, the CDR3 is TGCGCCAGCAGCTACGGGACGGGATACAATGAGCAGTACTTC.

The gene calls are TRBV12-3 or TRBV12-4 and TRBJ1-2; no reliable D call. CDR3 size: 13 residues. Trimming took 6 bases from V and 6 from J, leaving 14 bases between them. For the CDR3, the DNA is TGTGCCAGCAGCCGAGAAGGGCAGCATGGCTACACCTTC. Amino acid sequence: CASSREGQHGYTF.

This sequence joins TRBV9 and TRBJ2-1, with D perhaps assigned TRBD1 or TRBD2 (5 bases each). The assigned J gene may be wrong: the sequence end matches TRBJ2-7 better. CDR1 is SGDLS, CDR2 YYNGEE, per germline. This CDR3 region has 16 residues. The CDR3 region has the DNA TGTGCCAGCAGCGTAGCCGGGGACCCCTCCTACAATGAGCAGTACTTC. It specifies CASSVAGDPSYNEQYF.

This clonotype was observed a few times. The chain links TRBV10-3 to TRBJ1-2; TRBD1 is a possible D gene (5 bases). In germline, CDR1 is ENHRY, CDR2 SYGVKD. Trimming took 8 bases from V and 3 from J, leaving 19 bases between them. The CDR3 covers 15 residues. The CDR3 protein is CAIGTSGLAYYGYTF. CDR3 nucleotides: TGTGCCATCGGGACCTCGGGACTAGCGTACTATGGCTACACCTTC.